This is a list of T cell receptor beta chains from one sample in a study of blood T cell repertoires in COVID-19. Sequencing used immunoSEQ multiplex PCR; TCRdb keeps in-frame clones, though not all of them. There are roughly 280,000 clones in the sample; approximately 86% occur only once, and under 2.5% lies in the top ten. The sequencing input was peripheral blood. These receptors came from a young man with active or convalescent COVID-19. Each CDR3 is given with its conserved first and last residue. D genes are given only for firm matches. The size entry is marked missing in some rows and otherwise reads once, few, many or a size class.

j_call	v_call	d_call	clone_size	cdr3_aa	cdr3_nt
TRBJ2-1	TRBV3-1/TRBV3-2	TRBD2	.	CASSQDRGGGPYNEQFF	TGTGCCAGCAGCCAAGATCGCGGGGGGGGACCCTACAATGAGCAGTTCTTC
TRBJ1-4	TRBV6-6	.	.	CASSAGNKDEKLFF	TGTGCCAGCAGTGCAGGGAATAAGGATGAAAAACTGTTTTTT
TRBJ1-1	TRBV6-5	.	.	CASSYVVNTEAFF	TGTGCCAGCAGTTACGTCGTGAACACTGAAGCTTTCTTT
TRBJ1-3	TRBV5-8	TRBD1	.	CASRPFRQGERNTIYF	TGTGCCAGCAGACCTTTCAGACAGGGCGAACGAAACACCATATATTTT
TRBJ2-7	TRBV7-2	TRBD1	.	CASSWTGYEQYF	TGTGCCAGCAGCTGGACAGGGTACGAGCAGTACTTC
TRBJ2-3	TRBV4-2	.	.	CASSQDSLSTDTQYF	TGTGCCAGCAGCCAAGATTCACTTAGCACAGATACGCAGTATTTT
TRBJ1-2	TRBV4-1	TRBD1	.	CASRPPGQGDHGYTF	TGCGCCAGCAGGCCGCCGGGACAGGGGGATCATGGCTACACCTTC
TRBJ2-1	TRBV29-1	TRBD1	.	CSVEDVQGTASVVF	TGCAGCGTTGAAGATGTTCAAGGGACAGCCTCTGTGGTCTTC
TRBJ1-1	TRBV6-5	TRBD1	.	CATRDRGGTEAFF	TGTGCCACTAGAGACAGGGGAGGTACTGAAGCTTTCTTT
TRBJ2-5	TRBV5-1	.	.	CASMGPGLQETQYF	TGCGCCAGCATGGGCCCAGGGCTCCAAGAGACCCAGTACTTC
TRBJ1-4	TRBV2	TRBD1	.	CASSESGQGSEKLFF	TGTGCCAGCAGTGAATCGGGACAGGGATCTGAAAAACTGTTTTTT
TRBJ2-3	TRBV27	TRBD1	.	CATKLRDRGVDTQYF	TGTGCCACCAAACTGAGGGACAGGGGAGTTGATACGCAGTATTTT
TRBJ1-6	TRBV14	.	.	CASSQGIWAATYNSPLHF	TGTGCCAGCAGCCAAGGGATTTGGGCAGCCACGTATAATTCACCCCTCCACTTT
TRBJ2-7	TRBV2	.	.	CASRPSGGQQYF	TGTGCCAGCAGACCCTCAGGAGGGCAGCAGTACTTC
TRBJ1-2	TRBV5-1	TRBD1	.	CASSPQGQGAYGYTF	TGCGCCAGCAGCCCTCAGGGTCAGGGGGCCTATGGCTACACCTTC
TRBJ2-3	TRBV11-2	.	.	CASREGGRADTQYF	TGTGCCAGCAGGGAAGGGGGAAGGGCAGATACGCAGTATTTT
TRBJ2-1	TRBV11-3	TRBD2	few	CASIDLRGGALRSSYNEQFF	TGTGCCAGCATCGACCTCCGGGGGGGGGCCCTTAGGAGCTCCTACAATGAGCAGTTCTTC
TRBJ1-1	TRBV5-5	.	once	CASSFDSPTEAFF	TGTGCCAGCAGCTTCGACAGCCCCACTGAAGCTTTCTTT
TRBJ2-1	TRBV13	TRBD2	.	CASSVSGALYEQFF	TGTGCCAGCAGCGTTAGCGGGGCTCTCTATGAGCAGTTCTTC
TRBJ1-1	TRBV30	.	.	CAWEQAGDTEAFF	TGTGCCTGGGAACAGGCTGGGGACACTGAAGCTTTCTTT
TRBJ2-3	TRBV10-1	TRBD1	.	CASSAGTGSTDTQYF	TGCGCCAGCAGCGCCGGGACAGGTAGCACAGATACGCAGTATTTT
TRBJ2-5	TRBV4-1	.	few	CASSQPSQGQETQYF	TGCGCCAGCAGCCAACCCTCCCAGGGCCAAGAGACCCAGTACTTC
TRBJ2-1	TRBV9	.	.	CASNGGGGNEQFF	TGTGCCAGCAACGGGGGTGGCGGCAATGAGCAGTTCTTC
TRBJ1-1	TRBV5-4	TRBD1	.	CASSLEQGLGVNTEAFF	TGTGCCAGCAGCTTGGAACAGGGGTTGGGTGTAAACACTGAAGCTTTCTTT
TRBJ1-2	TRBV6-6	.	.	CASSYVRQPNYGYTF	TGTGCCAGCAGTTACGTTCGACAGCCTAACTATGGCTACACCTTC
TRBJ2-7	TRBV10-1	.	.	CASSDQTGAGEQYF	TGCGCCAGCAGTGACCAGACGGGTGCGGGCGAGCAGTACTTC
TRBJ2-2	TRBV19	TRBD1	.	CASLPGQGRSGELFF	TGTGCCAGTCTACCGGGACAGGGGAGATCCGGGGAGCTGTTTTTT
TRBJ2-2	TRBV7-2	TRBD2	once	CASSLFRTSGGGELFF	TGTGCCAGCAGCTTATTTAGGACTAGCGGCGGCGGGGAGCTGTTTTTT
TRBJ1-5	TRBV25-1	.	.	CASSAQGSNQPQHF	TGTGCCAGCAGTGCCCAGGGCTCCAATCAGCCCCAGCATTTT
TRBJ1-4	TRBV3-1/TRBV3-2	TRBD1	.	CASSRQGANEKLFF	TGTGCCAGCAGCCGACAGGGGGCTAATGAAAAACTGTTTTTT
TRBJ1-1	TRBV6-5	.	few	CASTGYTEAFF	TGTGCCAGCACAGGGTACACTGAAGCTTTCTTT
TRBJ1-3	TRBV9	TRBD1	.	CASSSDRGDSGNTIYF	TGTGCCAGCAGCTCCGACAGGGGCGACTCTGGAAACACCATATATTTT
TRBJ1-3	TRBV7-2	.	.	CASRWQGADTIYF	TGTGCCAGCAGGTGGCAGGGTGCGGACACCATATATTTT
TRBJ2-2	TRBV10-2	.	.	CASSEWPEVGGELFF	TGCGCCAGCAGTGAGTGGCCCGAGGTTGGCGGGGAGCTGTTTTTT